This TCR beta chain was captured by sequencing in a study of blood T cells in healthy people across ages. At the level of the study: The capture of about one barcoded beta molecule per two T cells was achieved by template switching.

In its sample, this clonotype was seen a few times. A second PCR, run for roughly 7 to 11 cycles, used a sample-barcoded 5' primer plus a J-beta primer mix. From the 5' RACE reads, TCRdb called clonotypes with MiXCR, one entry per CDR3 protein. This sample has around 990,000 distinct CDR3 sequences, with 20% to 25% found just once. The CDR3 has 15 residues. The germline V gene encodes CDR1 SGHTA and CDR2 FQGNSA. V dropped 3 bases and J dropped 4; count of bases not matched to a gene: 7. The same sample was also studied in work on T cells of mothers and their children. That investigation notes: According to the study, all extracted RNA entered cDNA synthesis at around 1.6 ug per 15 ul.

The specimen sequenced was blood. This clonotype was obtained from a girl aged 2-10 years in good health. The rearrangement uses TRBV7-2 and TRBJ1-1, with 8 bases that match TRBD1. CDR3 DNA sequence: TGTGCCAGCAGCTTCAGGGGGCGCAGGGGCACTGAAGCTTTCTTT. It codes for CASSFRGRRGTEAFF.